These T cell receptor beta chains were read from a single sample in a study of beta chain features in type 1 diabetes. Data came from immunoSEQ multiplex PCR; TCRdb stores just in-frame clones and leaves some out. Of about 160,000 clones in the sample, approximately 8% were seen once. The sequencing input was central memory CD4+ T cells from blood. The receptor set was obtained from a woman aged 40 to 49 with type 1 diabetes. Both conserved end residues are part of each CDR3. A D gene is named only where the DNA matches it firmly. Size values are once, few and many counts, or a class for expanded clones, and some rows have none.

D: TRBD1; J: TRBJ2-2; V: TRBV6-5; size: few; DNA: TGTGCCAGCAGCCCACAGGGGACCGGGGAGCTGTTTTTT; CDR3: CASSPQGTGELFF
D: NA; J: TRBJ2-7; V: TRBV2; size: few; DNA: TGTGCCAGCAGTGACCGGGGGAACGAGCAGTACTTC; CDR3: CASSDRGNEQYF
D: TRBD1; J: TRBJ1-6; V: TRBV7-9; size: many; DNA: TGTGCCAGCAACCGGGACAGGGGAAATTCACCCCTCCACTTT; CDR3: CASNRDRGNSPLHF
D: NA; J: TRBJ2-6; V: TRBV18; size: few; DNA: TGTGCCAGCTCACCATTGGACATACTGAGCTCTGGGGCCAACGTCCTGACTTTC; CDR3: CASSPLDILSSGANVLTF
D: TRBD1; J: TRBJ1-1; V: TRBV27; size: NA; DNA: TGTGCCAGCAGCGCTTGGGGACAGATGAACACTGAAGCTTTCTTT; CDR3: CASSAWGQMNTEAFF
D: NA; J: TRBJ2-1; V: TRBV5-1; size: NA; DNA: TGCGCCAGCAGCTTGGCCGAACTTAGTTATGGTGAGCAGTTCTTC; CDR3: CASSLAELSYGEQFF
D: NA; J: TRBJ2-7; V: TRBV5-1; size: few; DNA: TGCGCCAGCAGCTCGACCCTGGAGGCAGGGGGGTCCTACGAGCAGTACTTC; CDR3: CASSSTLEAGGSYEQYF
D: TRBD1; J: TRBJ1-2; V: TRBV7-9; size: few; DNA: TGTGCCAGCAGCTTGTCCGGGACAGCGCTTTATGGCTACACCTTC; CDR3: CASSLSGTALYGYTF
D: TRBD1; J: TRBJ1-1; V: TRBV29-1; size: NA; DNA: TGCAGCGTCCACCCCCGGACAGGTTCGGACACTGAAGCTTTCTTT; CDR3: CSVHPRTGSDTEAFF
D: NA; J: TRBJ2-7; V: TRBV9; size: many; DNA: TGTGCCAGCAGCGTCACAGGGATAGGATACGAGCAGTACTTC; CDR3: CASSVTGIGYEQYF
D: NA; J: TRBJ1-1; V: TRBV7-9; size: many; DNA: TGTGCCAGCAGCTTTCTCGGGGGGCGCCGGAACACTGAAGCTTTCTTT; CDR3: CASSFLGGRRNTEAFF
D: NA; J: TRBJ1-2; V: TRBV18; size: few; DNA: TGTGCCAGCTCGCGACCCCAGGGGCCCTACACCTTC; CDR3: CASSRPQGPYTF
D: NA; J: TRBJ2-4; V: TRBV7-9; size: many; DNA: TGTGCCAGCAGCCCGTCGTCCTCGGCGGTCATTCAGTACTTC; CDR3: CASSPSSSAVIQYF
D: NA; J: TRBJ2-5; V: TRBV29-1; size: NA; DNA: TGCAGCGTTGAAGGCCCTGGCAGCGGGGAGACCCAGTACTTC; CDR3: CSVEGPGSGETQYF
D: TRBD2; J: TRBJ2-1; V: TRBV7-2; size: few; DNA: TGTGCCAGCAGCTTAGGCTCCGGGACTAACTACAATGAGCAGTTCTTC; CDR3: CASSLGSGTNYNEQFF
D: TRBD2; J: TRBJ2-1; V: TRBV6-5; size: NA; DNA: TGTGCCAGCAGTTTCGTTGGGCTAAGCGGCGGGGGAGAGCAGTTCTTC; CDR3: CASSFVGLSGGGEQFF
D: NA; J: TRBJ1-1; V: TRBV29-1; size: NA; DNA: TGCAGCGTCAGAGCCAGGGCGGATTCTGAAGCTTTCTTT; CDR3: CSVRARADSEAFF
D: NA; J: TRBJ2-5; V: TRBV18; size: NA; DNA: TGTGCCAGCTCTATGACCATGGACTGGGGAGAGACCCAGTACTTC; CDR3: CASSMTMDWGETQYF
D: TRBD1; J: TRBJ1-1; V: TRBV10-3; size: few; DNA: TGTGCCATCAGTGACCGGACAGGGAACACTGAAGCTTTCTTT; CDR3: CAISDRTGNTEAFF
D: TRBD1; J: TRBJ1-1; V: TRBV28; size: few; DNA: TGTGCCAGCAGTCTCGGACAGGGTAATGAAGCTTTCTTT; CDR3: CASSLGQGNEAFF
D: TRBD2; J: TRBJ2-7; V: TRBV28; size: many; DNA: TGTGCCAGCAGTTCGGGACTAGCGGGAGGGGTGCAGTACTTC; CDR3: CASSSGLAGGVQYF
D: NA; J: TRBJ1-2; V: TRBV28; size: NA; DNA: TGTGCCAGTCGGGGGGCAGCTAACTATGGCTACACCTTC; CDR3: CASRGAANYGYTF
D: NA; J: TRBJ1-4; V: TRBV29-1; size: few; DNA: TGCAGCGTTGCTGAGCGCCGAGACGAAAAACTGTTTTTT; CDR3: CSVAERRDEKLFF
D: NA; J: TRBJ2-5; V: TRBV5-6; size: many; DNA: TGTGCCAGCAGCTTTCGGGAGACCCAGTACTTC; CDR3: CASSFRETQYF
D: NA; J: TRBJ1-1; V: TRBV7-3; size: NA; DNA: TGTGCCAGCAGCCGAGCATCCATGACTGAAGCTTTCTTT; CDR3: CASSRASMTEAFF
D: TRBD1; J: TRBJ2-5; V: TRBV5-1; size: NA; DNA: TGCGCCAGCAGCTTGGGACAGGGGTTACAAGAGACCCAGTACTTC; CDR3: CASSLGQGLQETQYF
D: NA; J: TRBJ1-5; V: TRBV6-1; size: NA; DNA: TGTGCCAGCGCCGGACTGATCAATCAGCCCCAGCATTTT; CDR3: CASAGLINQPQHF
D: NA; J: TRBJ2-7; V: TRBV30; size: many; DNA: TGTGCCTGCATCCGGGGGTCCTCCTACGAGCAGTACTTC; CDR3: CACIRGSSYEQYF
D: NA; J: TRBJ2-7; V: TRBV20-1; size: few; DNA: TGCAGTGCTTCGGGGGAGGTTGAGCAGTACTTC; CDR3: CSASGEVEQYF
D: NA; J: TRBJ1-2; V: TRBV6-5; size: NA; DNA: TGTGCCAGCGGTGCAGAGGACTATGGCTACACCTTC; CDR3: CASGAEDYGYTF
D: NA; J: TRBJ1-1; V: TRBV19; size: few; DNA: TGTGCCAGTCGGGACACCTTGAACACTGAAGCTTTCTTT; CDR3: CASRDTLNTEAFF
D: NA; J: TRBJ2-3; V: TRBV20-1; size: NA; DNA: TGCAGTGCTACTATTACAGATACGCAGTATTTT; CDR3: CSATITDTQYF
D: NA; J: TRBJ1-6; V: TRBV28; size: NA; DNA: TGTGCCAGCAGTGGCCGGATGGGGGGAGGCTGGAATTCACCCCTCCACTTT; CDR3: CASSGRMGGGWNSPLHF
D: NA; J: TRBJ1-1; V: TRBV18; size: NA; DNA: TGTGCCAGCTCACCACGACAGGAAAGGAGCACTGAAGCTTTCTTT; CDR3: CASSPRQERSTEAFF
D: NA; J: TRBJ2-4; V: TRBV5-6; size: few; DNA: TGTGCCAGCAGCTTGCTCAGGGCGAACATTCAGTACTTC; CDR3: CASSLLRANIQYF
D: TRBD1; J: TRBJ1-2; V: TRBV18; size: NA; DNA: TGTGCCAGCTCCAGGGACAGGGTCGCCTATGGCTACACCTTC; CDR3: CASSRDRVAYGYTF
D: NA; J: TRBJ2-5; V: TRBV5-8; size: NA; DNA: TGTGCCAGCAGCCCAATGGCCCAAGAGACCCAGTACTTC; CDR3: CASSPMAQETQYF
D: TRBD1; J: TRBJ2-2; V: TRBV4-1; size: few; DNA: TGCGCCAGCAGCCAAGCCCGACAGGGGCTGGTCACCGGGGAGCTGTTTTTT; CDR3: CASSQARQGLVTGELFF
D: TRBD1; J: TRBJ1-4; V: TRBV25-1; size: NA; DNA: TGTGCCAGCAGCCGGACAACAGGGGGAGAAAAACTGTTTTTT; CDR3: CASSRTTGGEKLFF
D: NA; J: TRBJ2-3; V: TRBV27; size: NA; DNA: TGTGCCAGCAAATGGGGAGGATCGACAGATACGCAGTATTTT; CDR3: CASKWGGSTDTQYF
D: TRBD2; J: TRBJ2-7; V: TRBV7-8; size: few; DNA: TGTGCCAGCAGCTTAAATCCGACGGGAGGTTACGAGCAGTACTTC; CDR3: CASSLNPTGGYEQYF
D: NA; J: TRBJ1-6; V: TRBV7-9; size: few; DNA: TGTGCCAGCAGCTTAGGGGTCAGGGTCGAATCACCCCTCCACTTT; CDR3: CASSLGVRVESPLHF
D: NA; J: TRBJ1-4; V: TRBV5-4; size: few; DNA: TGTGCCAGCAGCTCCAACAGGGCGGTAGATGAAAAACTGTTTTTT; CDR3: CASSSNRAVDEKLFF
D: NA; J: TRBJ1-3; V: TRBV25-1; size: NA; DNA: TGTGCCAGCACCGAGACAGGTTCTGGAAACACCATATATTTT; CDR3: CASTETGSGNTIYF
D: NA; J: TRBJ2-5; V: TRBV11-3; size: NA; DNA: TGTGCCAGCAGCTTGGTGGCGGGGTCAGGGACCCAGTACTTC; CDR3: CASSLVAGSGTQYF
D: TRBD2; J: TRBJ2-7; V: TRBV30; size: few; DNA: TGTGCCTGGAGACTAGCGGGAGGGGAGCAGTACTTC; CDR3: CAWRLAGGEQYF
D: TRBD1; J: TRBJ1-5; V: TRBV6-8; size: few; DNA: TGTGCCCCCGGGAGGACAGGGCGACAGCCCCAGCATTTT; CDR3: CAPGRTGRQPQHF
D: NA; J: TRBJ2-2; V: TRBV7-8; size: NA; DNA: TGTGCCAGCAGCTTCTCAGGGGCTTACACCGGGGAGCTGTTTTTT; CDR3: CASSFSGAYTGELFF
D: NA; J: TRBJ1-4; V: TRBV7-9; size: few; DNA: TGTGCCAGCAGCGGAGGGATGGCTGGAGCATATGAAAAACTGTTTTTT; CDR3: CASSGGMAGAYEKLFF
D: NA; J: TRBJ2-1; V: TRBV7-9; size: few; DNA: TGTGCCAGCAGCGCACTGTCCTACAATGAGCAGTTCTTC; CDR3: CASSALSYNEQFF
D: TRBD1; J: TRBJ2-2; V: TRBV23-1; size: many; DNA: TGCGCCAGCAGTCAATCCACAGGGGGACGGACCGGGGAGCTGTTTTTT; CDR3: CASSQSTGGRTGELFF
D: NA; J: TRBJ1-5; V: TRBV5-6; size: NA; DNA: TGTGCCAGCAGCTTGGCCGCGGGAGAGTTCGATCAGCCCCAGCATTTT; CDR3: CASSLAAGEFDQPQHF
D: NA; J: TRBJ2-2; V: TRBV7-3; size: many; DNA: TGTGCCAGCAGCTTAAACGGGAAGGGGGAGCTGTTTTTT; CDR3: CASSLNGKGELFF
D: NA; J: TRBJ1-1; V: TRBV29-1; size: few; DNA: TGCAGCGTCTCGGGGGAGAGCACTGAAGCTTTCTTT; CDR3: CSVSGESTEAFF
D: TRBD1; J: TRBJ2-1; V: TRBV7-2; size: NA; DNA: TGTGCCAGCAGCGGCAGGACAGGGAGCTCCTACAATGAGCAGTTCTTC; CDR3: CASSGRTGSSYNEQFF
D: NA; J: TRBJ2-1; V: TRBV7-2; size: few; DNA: TGTGCCAGCAGCTTAAGCAGGGGTGAGCAGTTCTTC; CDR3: CASSLSRGEQFF
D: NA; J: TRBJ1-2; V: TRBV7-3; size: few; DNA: TGTGCCAGCAGCCTACAGGGTTTGGATGGCTACACCTTC; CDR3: CASSLQGLDGYTF
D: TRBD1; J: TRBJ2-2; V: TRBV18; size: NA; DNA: TGTGCCAGCTCACCGTCCCGGGACAGGAACGGGGAGCTGTTTTTT; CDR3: CASSPSRDRNGELFF